Listed below are T cell receptor beta chains from one sample, sequenced in a study of beta chain features in type 1 diabetes. Sequencing was performed with immunoSEQ multiplex PCR; in TCRdb, only in-frame clones are kept and a portion is missing. The top ten clones hold 0.028% of a sample with 200,000 to 300,000 clones, about 20% of them seen once. The material sequenced was naive CD4+ T cells from blood. These receptors were taken from a woman between 35 and 50 years old with type 1 diabetes. Each CDR3 is given with its conserved first and last residue. A D gene is named only where the DNA matches it firmly. Expanded clones get a size class; other rows say once, few or many, or leave the size out.

DNA	CDR3	J	V	size	D
TGCGCCAGCAGCCAAGAAAGAGGGGGCCTGGGTTCACCCCTCCACTTT	CASSQERGGLGSPLHF	TRBJ1-6	TRBV4-3	few	TRBD1
TGCAGCGTGGCCGGCACACGGGGCACAGATACGCAGTATTTT	CSVAGTRGTDTQYF	TRBJ2-3	TRBV29-1	-	-
TGCAGCGTCCAACTAGCGGGAGGTCCCTACGAGCAGTACTTC	CSVQLAGGPYEQYF	TRBJ2-7	TRBV29-1	-	TRBD2
TGTGCCAGCAGCTTAGGACTTAACACCGGGGAGCTGTTTTTT	CASSLGLNTGELFF	TRBJ2-2	TRBV11-2	-	-
TGTGCCAGTAGTATGGCGTCGCGGGAGGGCCGTCATGAGCAGTTCTTC	CASSMASREGRHEQFF	TRBJ2-1	TRBV19	few	TRBD2
TGCGCCAGCAGCTCGGGACAACCGGGGGGTGAGACCCAGTACTTC	CASSSGQPGGETQYF	TRBJ2-5	TRBV5-1	-	-
TGTGCCATCAGTGCCCCGGACAGGGCCGAAGAGCAGTACTTC	CAISAPDRAEEQYF	TRBJ2-7	TRBV10-3	-	TRBD1
TGCAGCGTCCTCTTGGGGCAGGCAGGCACTGAAGCTTTCTTT	CSVLLGQAGTEAFF	TRBJ1-1	TRBV29-1	-	-
TGTGCCAGCAGCGCAGGACAGGGGGCTGGGAAGACCCAGTACTTC	CASSAGQGAGKTQYF	TRBJ2-5	TRBV9	few	TRBD1
TGCAGTGCCAGACGTAATGGCTACACCTTC	CSARRNGYTF	TRBJ1-2	TRBV20-1	-	-
TGTGCCAGTGATAGCGGGTCCCACACCGGGGAGCTGTTTTTT	CASDSGSHTGELFF	TRBJ2-2	TRBV28	-	TRBD2
TGCGCCAGCAGCCAAGATTACCATGACTCGGCTGAAGCTTTCTTT	CASSQDYHDSAEAFF	TRBJ1-1	TRBV4-3	-	-
TGTGCCAGCAGTTTCGGGACAGGGGGAAACACCATATATTTT	CASSFGTGGNTIYF	TRBJ1-3	TRBV6-5	-	TRBD1
TGCAGCGTTGCCGGGATCGGGGAGCTGTTTTTT	CSVAGIGELFF	TRBJ2-2	TRBV29-1	-	-
TGTGCCAGCAGCTCCTCTCACTACGGTCGCCAAGAGACCCAGTACTTC	CASSSSHYGRQETQYF	TRBJ2-5	TRBV7-9	-	-
TGCGCCAGCAGCCAATTGGGGACAGGGTCCTACGAGCAGTACTTC	CASSQLGTGSYEQYF	TRBJ2-7	TRBV4-1	-	TRBD1
TGTGCCAGCAGTACCCCGGGACTGCTCTCCTACGAGCAGTACTTC	CASSTPGLLSYEQYF	TRBJ2-7	TRBV2	few	-
TGTGCCAGTAGTGACAGGGGTAATCAGCCCCAGCATTTT	CASSDRGNQPQHF	TRBJ1-5	TRBV19	-	TRBD1
TGTGCCAGCAGCCGGGAGGGGCGAGAGCAGTACTTC	CASSREGREQYF	TRBJ2-7	TRBV4-2	-	TRBD2
TGTGCCAGCAGTTACGCCGGGGAGGATGGCTACACCTTC	CASSYAGEDGYTF	TRBJ1-2	TRBV6-5	-	-
TGCGCCAGCAGGAGGGACTCTGGGGCCAACGTCCTGACTTTC	CASRRDSGANVLTF	TRBJ2-6	TRBV5-1	few	-
TGTGCCAGCAGCCCCCAAGGGGTTAGCAATCAGCCCCAGCATTTT	CASSPQGVSNQPQHF	TRBJ1-5	TRBV7-9	few	-
TGCGCCAGCAGCTCGGATTCCGGGACTAACACTGAAGCTTTCTTT	CASSSDSGTNTEAFF	TRBJ1-1	TRBV5-1	-	-
TGTGCCTGGACCGTCGGGATTCGTGAGACCCAGTACTTC	CAWTVGIRETQYF	TRBJ2-5	TRBV30	few	-
TGCGCCAGCAGCTCGGGACAGGGGGTGAACACCGGGGAGCTGTTTTTT	CASSSGQGVNTGELFF	TRBJ2-2	TRBV5-1	-	TRBD1
TGTGCCTGGAAGACAGGGGAAAACACTGAAGCTTTCTTT	CAWKTGENTEAFF	TRBJ1-1	TRBV30	-	TRBD1
TGTGCCTGGACACGCAGGGATTATGGCTACACCTTC	CAWTRRDYGYTF	TRBJ1-2	TRBV30	few	-
TGTGCCAGCAGTTACAGGGGCACTGAAGCTTTCTTT	CASSYRGTEAFF	TRBJ1-1	TRBV7-2	-	TRBD1
TGTGCCAGCAGCCCCGGGACAGTAGGTCCCTACACCTTC	CASSPGTVGPYTF	TRBJ1-2	TRBV9	few	TRBD1
TGTGCCAGCAGCTTAACCGGAGGCACTGAAGCTTTCTTT	CASSLTGGTEAFF	TRBJ1-1	TRBV7-9	-	-
TGTGCCAGCAGTCTACCGCAGGGTACCGGTCAGCCCCAGCATTTT	CASSLPQGTGQPQHF	TRBJ1-5	TRBV28	-	-
TGTGCCAGCAGCGTAGCTAGCGGGCTAAATGAGCAGTTCTTC	CASSVASGLNEQFF	TRBJ2-1	TRBV9	few	TRBD2
TGTGCCAGCTCAATCGGGGAAAATCAGCCCCAGCATTTT	CASSIGENQPQHF	TRBJ1-5	TRBV18	few	-
TGTGCCACCAGCCGAACGCGACAGGGAGGTCAGCCCCAGCATTTT	CATSRTRQGGQPQHF	TRBJ1-5	TRBV15	once	TRBD1
TGTGCCAGCAGTTCCGGGACTGGGGCCAACGTCCTGACTTTC	CASSSGTGANVLTF	TRBJ2-6	TRBV28	-	-
TGTGCCAGCAGCGTAGCTACGGGCAGGGATAATTCACCCCTCCACTTT	CASSVATGRDNSPLHF	TRBJ1-6	TRBV9	-	-
TGCAGTGCGGAACTAGGCAATGAGCAGTTCTTC	CSAELGNEQFF	TRBJ2-1	TRBV20-1	-	-
TGTGCCACCAGCAGAGTGGAACCGCGGAGAGAGCAGTTCTTC	CATSRVEPRREQFF	TRBJ2-1	TRBV15	few	-
TGCGCCAGCAGCTTGGCCGGACAGGATAATCAGCCCCAGCATTTT	CASSLAGQDNQPQHF	TRBJ1-5	TRBV5-1	few	TRBD1
TGTGCCACCAGCAGAGAGGAGTACACTAGTGGGGCTGAAGCTTTCTTT	CATSREEYTSGAEAFF	TRBJ1-1	TRBV15	-	-
TGTGCCATCAGTGAGGGACAAATCACCGGGGAGCTGTTTTTT	CAISEGQITGELFF	TRBJ2-2	TRBV10-3	few	-
TGCAGCGTAACCCGGGACACCGAGCAGTACTTC	CSVTRDTEQYF	TRBJ2-7	TRBV29-1	few	-
TGCGCCAGCAGCGCGGGACAGGGGACCGAGCAGTACTTC	CASSAGQGTEQYF	TRBJ2-7	TRBV5-1	-	TRBD1
TGCAGCGTTGAAGATCTAGGGGGCACTGAAGCTTTCTTT	CSVEDLGGTEAFF	TRBJ1-1	TRBV29-1	few	-
TGTGCCAGCAGCCCTACTCGACAAGAGACCGGGGAGCTGTTTTTT	CASSPTRQETGELFF	TRBJ2-2	TRBV7-2	-	-
TGTGCCAGCAGCTTCAGGGTGGATAATTCACCCCTCCACTTT	CASSFRVDNSPLHF	TRBJ1-6	TRBV5-4	-	-
TGCGCCAGCGGATTAGCGGGAGGGCCAGATACGCAGTATTTT	CASGLAGGPDTQYF	TRBJ2-3	TRBV5-1	few	TRBD2
TGTGCCAGCAGCGCGGACTTCACAGATACGCAGTATTTT	CASSADFTDTQYF	TRBJ2-3	TRBV7-2	-	-
TGTGCCAGCAGCCCCTCGGACTATGGCTACACCTTC	CASSPSDYGYTF	TRBJ1-2	TRBV6-5	-	-
TGTGCCAGCAGCTTGGACCCCACTAGCGGGATCAACAATGAGCAGTTCTTC	CASSLDPTSGINNEQFF	TRBJ2-1	TRBV5-6	-	TRBD2
TGTGCCAGCAGCCCCCTGGACAGGGCCTACTCCTACGAGCAGTACTTC	CASSPLDRAYSYEQYF	TRBJ2-7	TRBV14	-	TRBD1